This is a list of T cell receptor beta chains from one sample in a study of blood T cell repertoires in COVID-19. Clones were read by immunoSEQ multiplex PCR, and TCRdb kept only the in-frame ones, dropping some. The table records 200,000 or so clones, just under 85% of them present only once. Sequenced: peripheral blood. The receptors come from a human donor with acute or convalescent COVID-19. The donor label of this sample is uncertain. CDR3s include the opening cysteine and the closing phenylalanine or tryptophan. D genes are given only for firm matches. The size of a clone is reported for some rows only, either as once, few or many, or as a class for expanded clones.

v_gene: TRBV6-5
abundance: NA
j_gene: TRBJ1-4
d_gene: TRBD1
CDR3aa: CASSQSGQGGKLFF
CDR3nt: TGTGCCAGCAGTCAATCTGGACAGGGAGGAAAACTGTTTTTT

v_gene: TRBV18
abundance: NA
j_gene: TRBJ1-5
d_gene: TRBD1
CDR3aa: CASSRGQGDQPQHF
CDR3nt: TGTGCCAGCTCACGCGGACAGGGGGATCAGCCCCAGCATTTT

v_gene: TRBV7-8
abundance: NA
j_gene: TRBJ1-3
d_gene: TRBD1
CDR3aa: CASSSTGVTGNTIYF
CDR3nt: TGTGCCAGCAGCTCTACAGGGGTTACTGGAAACACCATATATTTT

v_gene: TRBV3-1/TRBV3-2
abundance: NA
j_gene: TRBJ2-5
d_gene: TRBD2
CDR3aa: CASSDTSGRPQETQYF
CDR3nt: TGTGCCAGCAGCGATACTAGCGGGAGGCCTCAAGAGACCCAGTACTTC

v_gene: TRBV10-3
abundance: once
j_gene: TRBJ2-1
d_gene: NA
CDR3aa: CASVLDSSYNEQFF
CDR3nt: TGTGCCTCTGTACTGGACAGCTCCTACAATGAGCAGTTCTTC

v_gene: TRBV7-2
abundance: NA
j_gene: TRBJ1-2
d_gene: TRBD1
CDR3aa: CASSVGQGFNYGYTF
CDR3nt: TGTGCCAGCAGCGTGGGACAGGGCTTTAACTATGGCTACACCTTC

v_gene: TRBV5-4
abundance: NA
j_gene: TRBJ2-3
d_gene: TRBD1
CDR3aa: CASSLGDRGDTGQYF
CDR3nt: TGTGCCAGCAGCTTGGGGGACAGGGGTGATACTGGCCAGTATTTT

v_gene: TRBV29-1
abundance: NA
j_gene: TRBJ2-4
d_gene: NA
CDR3aa: CSPGTLGAGEKNIQYF
CDR3nt: TGCAGCCCCGGGACTCTAGGGGCAGGTGAGAAAAACATTCAGTACTTC

v_gene: TRBV6-2/TRBV6-3
abundance: NA
j_gene: TRBJ1-1
d_gene: TRBD1
CDR3aa: CASSLYDRAVTEAFF
CDR3nt: TGTGCCAGCAGTTTATACGACAGGGCTGTAACTGAAGCTTTCTTT

v_gene: TRBV9
abundance: once
j_gene: TRBJ2-2
d_gene: TRBD2
CDR3aa: CASSALAGGTGELFF
CDR3nt: TGTGCCAGCAGCGCACTAGCGGGAGGAACCGGGGAGCTGTTTTTT

v_gene: TRBV10-3
abundance: NA
j_gene: TRBJ1-1
d_gene: TRBD1
CDR3aa: CAIRGTGEAFF
CDR3nt: TGTGCCATCAGAGGGACAGGAGAAGCTTTCTTT

v_gene: TRBV9
abundance: NA
j_gene: TRBJ2-1
d_gene: NA
CDR3aa: CASSVGAYNEQFF
CDR3nt: TGTGCCAGCAGCGTAGGAGCCTACAATGAGCAGTTCTTC

v_gene: TRBV18
abundance: NA
j_gene: TRBJ1-6
d_gene: TRBD1
CDR3aa: CASSPDRGTRSPLHF
CDR3nt: TGTGCCAGCTCACCGGACAGGGGAACGAGATCACCCCTCCACTTT

v_gene: TRBV19
abundance: NA
j_gene: TRBJ2-5
d_gene: NA
CDR3aa: CASSFQGQETQYF
CDR3nt: TGTGCCAGTAGTTTCCAGGGTCAAGAGACCCAGTACTTC

v_gene: TRBV28
abundance: NA
j_gene: TRBJ1-2
d_gene: NA
CDR3aa: CASSRGGSYGYTF
CDR3nt: TGTGCCAGCAGCCGCGGGGGCAGCTATGGCTACACCTTC

v_gene: TRBV29-1
abundance: NA
j_gene: TRBJ2-3
d_gene: TRBD2
CDR3aa: CSVNLRGGREDTQYF
CDR3nt: TGCAGCGTTAACCTGCGGGGGGGCCGGGAAGATACGCAGTATTTT

v_gene: TRBV28
abundance: NA
j_gene: TRBJ2-4
d_gene: NA
CDR3aa: CASSFMGARIVGKNIQYF
CDR3nt: TGTGCCAGCAGTTTTATGGGGGCGCGTATTGTTGGCAAAAACATTCAGTACTTC

v_gene: TRBV6-5
abundance: NA
j_gene: TRBJ1-4
d_gene: TRBD1
CDR3aa: CASSLYSGGGEKLFF
CDR3nt: TGTGCCAGCAGTCTCTACTCAGGGGGAGGAGAAAAACTGTTTTTT

v_gene: TRBV9
abundance: NA
j_gene: TRBJ1-3
d_gene: NA
CDR3aa: CASSGLGTHSGNTIYF
CDR3nt: TGTGCCAGCAGCGGGTTGGGGACACACTCTGGAAACACCATATATTTT

v_gene: TRBV19
abundance: few
j_gene: TRBJ2-5
d_gene: NA
CDR3aa: CASSIELARTQYF
CDR3nt: TGTGCCAGTAGTATAGAACTAGCTCGAACCCAGTACTTC

v_gene: TRBV23-1
abundance: NA
j_gene: TRBJ2-7
d_gene: TRBD1
CDR3aa: CAMLEGQPYEQYF
CDR3nt: TGCGCCATGCTAGAGGGACAGCCCTACGAGCAGTACTTC

v_gene: TRBV28
abundance: NA
j_gene: TRBJ2-7
d_gene: NA
CDR3aa: CASSAPGSATYEQYF
CDR3nt: TGTGCCAGCAGTGCCCCGGGGAGCGCGACCTACGAGCAGTACTTC

v_gene: TRBV15
abundance: NA
j_gene: TRBJ2-6
d_gene: NA
CDR3aa: CATSSDYSGANVLTF
CDR3nt: TGTGCCACCAGCAGCGACTACTCTGGGGCCAACGTCCTGACTTTC

v_gene: TRBV2
abundance: NA
j_gene: TRBJ1-5
d_gene: TRBD1
CDR3aa: CASSAGQGAFQPQHF
CDR3nt: TGTGCCAGCAGCGCGGGACAGGGGGCTTTTCAGCCCCAGCATTTT

v_gene: TRBV27
abundance: NA
j_gene: TRBJ1-2
d_gene: TRBD1
CDR3aa: CASSQTRQGNYGYTF
CDR3nt: TGTGCCAGCAGCCAAACTAGACAGGGTAACTATGGCTACACCTTC

v_gene: TRBV7-7
abundance: NA
j_gene: TRBJ2-5
d_gene: TRBD2
CDR3aa: CASSRPGTMAETQYF
CDR3nt: TGTGCCAGCAGCCGTCCCGGGACTATGGCGGAGACCCAGTACTTC

v_gene: TRBV5-1
abundance: NA
j_gene: TRBJ1-2
d_gene: NA
CDR3aa: CASSAGEGNYGYTF
CDR3nt: TGCGCCAGCAGCGCAGGAGAGGGAAACTATGGCTACACCTTC

v_gene: TRBV24-1
abundance: once
j_gene: TRBJ2-1
d_gene: TRBD1
CDR3aa: CATSDATGDNEQFF
CDR3nt: TGTGCCACCAGTGATGCCACAGGGGACAATGAGCAGTTCTTC

v_gene: TRBV5-4
abundance: NA
j_gene: TRBJ2-2
d_gene: TRBD2
CDR3aa: CASSLPSGGTGELFF
CDR3nt: TGTGCCAGCAGCTTGCCTAGCGGGGGCACCGGGGAGCTGTTTTTT

v_gene: TRBV19
abundance: NA
j_gene: TRBJ1-3
d_gene: NA
CDR3aa: CASSDTSLSGNTIYF
CDR3nt: TGTGCCAGTAGTGACACCTCACTCTCTGGAAACACCATATATTTT

v_gene: TRBV3-1/TRBV3-2
abundance: once
j_gene: TRBJ2-4
d_gene: TRBD2
CDR3aa: CASRYGLAGDGAKNIQYF
CDR3nt: TGTGCCAGCAGGTACGGACTAGCGGGAGATGGGGCCAAAAACATTCAGTACTTC

v_gene: TRBV7-3
abundance: NA
j_gene: TRBJ2-2
d_gene: TRBD2
CDR3aa: CASSPIPGLGNTGELFF
CDR3nt: TGTGCCAGCAGCCCAATCCCGGGACTAGGGAACACCGGGGAGCTGTTTTTT

v_gene: TRBV19
abundance: NA
j_gene: TRBJ2-6
d_gene: NA
CDR3aa: CASSIETDSGANVLTF
CDR3nt: TGTGCCAGTAGTATAGAGACAGACTCTGGGGCCAACGTCCTGACTTTC

v_gene: TRBV7-6
abundance: once
j_gene: TRBJ2-1
d_gene: TRBD2
CDR3aa: CASSPAGGTRNEQFF
CDR3nt: TGTGCCAGCAGCCCCGCGGGAGGGACGAGAAATGAGCAGTTCTTC